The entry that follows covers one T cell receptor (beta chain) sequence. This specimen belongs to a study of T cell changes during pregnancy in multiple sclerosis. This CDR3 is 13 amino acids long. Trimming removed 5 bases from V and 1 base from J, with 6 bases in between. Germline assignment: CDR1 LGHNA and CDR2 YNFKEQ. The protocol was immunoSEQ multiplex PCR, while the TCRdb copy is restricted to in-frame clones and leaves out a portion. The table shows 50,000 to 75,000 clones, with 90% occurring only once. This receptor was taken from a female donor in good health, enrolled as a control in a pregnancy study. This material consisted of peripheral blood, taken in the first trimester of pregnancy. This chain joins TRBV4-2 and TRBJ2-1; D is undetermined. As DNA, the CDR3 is TGTGCCAGCAGCTCTCGTTCCTACAATGAGCAGTTCTTC. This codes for CASSSRSYNEQFF.